Here is one TCR beta chain with its context. V lost 3 bases, J lost 1 base, and 10 bases stayed unmatched. The germline V gene has CDR1 SGHTA and CDR2 FQGNSA. CDR3 length: 17 amino acids. Per the study methods: The assay estimated nucleated cells by amplifying reference gene primers. Using immunoSEQ multiplex PCR, the repertoire was profiled, and TCRdb retains in-frame clones only, with some absent. V and J calls and clone size are as listed in that table; D and trimming were resolved from the DNA. The table shows 150,000 to 200,000 clones, with 86% occurring only once. Seattle participants joined during active infection and were tracked over time. The data originate from a study of blood T cell repertoires in COVID-19. Study in general: Both acute and convalescent COVID-19 samples were obtained from the United States, Italy and Spain. PBMCs, B-cell-depleted T cells, or T cells were the source of the cDNA or gDNA that made up the material.

The TCR was taken from a woman aged 60-70 years with COVID-19, enrolled during active disease. This sequence joins TRBV7-2 and TRBJ2-7, with 9 positions matching TRBD2. Sequencing input: peripheral blood. The CDR3: CASSFFPTSGLSYEQYF. The CDR3 DNA is TGTGCCAGCAGCTTCTTCCCCACTAGCGGGTTATCCTACGAGCAGTACTTC.